This T cell receptor beta chain was captured in a study of blood T cell repertoires in COVID-19. In the study overall: T cells, B-cell-depleted T cells, or PBMCs provided the cDNA or gDNA that served as material.

Per the study methods: How many nucleated cells were present was estimated from reference gene primer amplification. TCRdb's copy holds only in-frame clones and misses some; the assay was immunoSEQ multiplex PCR. That table supplies the V and J calls and clone size; D and trimming were determined from the DNA. The table has about 120,000 clones, approximately 90% seen once. This clone was seen only a few times. The CDR3 loop spans 15 amino acids. Looked up from germline, CDR1 is MGHRA and CDR2 is YSYEKL. Trimming took off 3 bases at V and 0 bases at J, with 9 bases between the two ends. This receptor was taken from a woman in her forties or fifties with acute or convalescent COVID-19. Sample: peripheral blood. This chain links TRBV4-1 with TRBJ1-3; D gene unclear. CDR3 sequence reads: CASSQDSSSGNTIYF. The CDR3 DNA follows: TGCGCCAGCAGCCAGGACTCGAGCTCTGGAAACACCATATATTTT.